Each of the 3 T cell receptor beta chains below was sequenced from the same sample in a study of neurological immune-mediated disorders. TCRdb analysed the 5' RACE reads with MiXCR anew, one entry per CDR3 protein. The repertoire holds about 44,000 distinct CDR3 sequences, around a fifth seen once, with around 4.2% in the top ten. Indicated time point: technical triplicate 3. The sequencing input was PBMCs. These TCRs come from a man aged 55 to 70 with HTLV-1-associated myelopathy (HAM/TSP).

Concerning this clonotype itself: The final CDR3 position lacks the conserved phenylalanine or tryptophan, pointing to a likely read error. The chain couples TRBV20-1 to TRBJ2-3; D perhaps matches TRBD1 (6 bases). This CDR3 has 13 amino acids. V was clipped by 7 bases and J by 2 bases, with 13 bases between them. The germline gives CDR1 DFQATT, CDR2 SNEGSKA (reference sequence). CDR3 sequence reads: CSGGLGYTDTQYV. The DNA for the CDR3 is TGCAGTGGGGGGCTAGGATACACAGATACGCAGTATGTT.

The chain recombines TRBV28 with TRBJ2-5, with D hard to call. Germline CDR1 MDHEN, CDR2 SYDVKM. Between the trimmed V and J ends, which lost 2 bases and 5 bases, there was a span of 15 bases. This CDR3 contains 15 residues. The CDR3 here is CASSLVSIGWETQYF. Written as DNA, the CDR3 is TGTGCCAGCAGTTTAGTCTCGATCGGATGGGAGACCCAGTACTTC.

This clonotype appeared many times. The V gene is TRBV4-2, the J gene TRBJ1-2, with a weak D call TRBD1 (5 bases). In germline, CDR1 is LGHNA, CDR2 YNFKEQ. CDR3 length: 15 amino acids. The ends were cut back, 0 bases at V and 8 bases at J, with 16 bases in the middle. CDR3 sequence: CASSQDPDSFGGYTF. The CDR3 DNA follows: TGTGCCAGCAGCCAAGATCCCGACAGTTTTGGAGGCTACACCTTC.